This T cell receptor (beta chain) was profiled in a study of blood T cell repertoires in COVID-19 (dated by TCRdb to 2018 to 2020). Some background on the complete study: Samples covering the acute and convalescent phases of COVID-19 were provided by collaborators in the United States, Italy and Spain. The prospective study material was composed of cDNA or gDNA derived from T cells, B-cell-depleted T cells, or PBMCs. The dataset comprised deeply sampled blood TCRbeta repertoires from subjects exposed to, actively infected with, or recovered from COVID-19. The repertoires were released in a freely available public database meant as a resource for research on the immune response to SARS-CoV-2. Samples were obtained from the ongoing ImmuneRACE study (first 160 participants) and from over 1,000 subjects provided by 6 global collaborators. A de-identified subject ID, COVID-19 status, age in years and sex were almost always included in the sample metadata. Where available, HLA class I and class II types were taken from metadata supplied by the sample provider and were not determined by assay-based typing. The study at large found these results: The amount of clinical and demographic metadata varied by source and participant and was provided uncurated.

The CDR3 runs 16 residues from the cysteine to the phenylalanine. The sequence is cut down to CDR3 DNA, 48 bases in frame from base 1. The germline V gene supplies CDR1 MNHNS and CDR2 SASEGT. Compared with germline, V lacks 3 bases and J lacks 4 bases; bases without a gene match: 8. Comment on this clone: The specificity of this receptor is unknown. The record has no base qualities; no much larger clone is one base away.

TCRbeta CDR3 regions were amplified from genomic DNA using the immunoSEQ Assay, a bias-controlled multiplex PCR. Regarding the original processing steps: Nucleated cell counts per sample were estimated from amplification of reference gene primers within the assay. To quantify the absolute abundance of each unique TCRbeta CDR3 rearrangement, sequence reads were collapsed and filtered. Productive Simpson clonality was computed per sample as the square root of Simpson's diversity index over productive rearrangements. TCRdb's version of the immuneACCESS table is confined to in-frame rearrangements and falls short of the full clone set. An unresolved V gene accounts for under half of the shortfall where checked; the remainder is of unknown origin. V and J calls and clone size follow that table, whereas D and trimming were derived from the DNA. The sample table records under 300,000 clones; around 86% of these occur just once. The ten largest make up under 15% of the sample.

Each collaborating institution followed its own protocols to collect whole blood in K2EDTA tubes. For TCRbeta analysis, collaborator samples were shipped as frozen whole blood, as isolated PBMCs, or as DNA extracted from either sample type. The sample taken for sequencing was peripheral blood. The TCR was taken from an older woman with active or convalescent COVID-19. The rearrangement joined TRBV6-1 to TRBJ2-2; 7 nucleotides in the junction match TRBD1. The CDR3 corresponds to CASSDFRRQGTGELFF. At the DNA level, the sequence is TGTGCCAGCAGTGATTTCCGGCGACAGGGCACCGGGGAGCTGTTTTTT.